Listed here are 26 T cell receptor beta chains from one sample, sequenced in a study of shared clonotypes between healthy human individuals. CD8 cells classed as naive were CD45RO-negative and positively selected for CCR7, excluding terminally differentiated effector memory CD45RA+ cells. Clones were sequenced by immunoSEQ multiplex PCR, and TCRdb holds only the in-frame ones, with some missing. In the table there are millions of clones, approximately 94% of which are singletons. Input material: naive CD8+ T cells sorted from blood. The receptors stem from a man aged 18 to 35 in good health.

The chain recombines TRBV29-1 with TRBJ1-1, with D possibly matching TRBD1 (6 bases). Germline assignment: CDR1 SQVTM and CDR2 ANQGSEA. V lost 3 bases and J 11 bases, leaving 16 bases between the germline ends. This CDR3 region has 12 residues. The CDR3 reads CSVETNRDGAFF. The DNA for the CDR3 is TGCAGCGTTGAGACAAACAGGGATGGGGCTTTCTTT.

As regards this clone: Other nucleotide sequences in the sample specify the same CDR3. The chain has TRBV4-1 and TRBJ2-7; D assignment may be TRBD1 or TRBD2 (5 bases each). Trimming shortened V by 6 bases and J by 2 bases, and 11 bases separated the two germline ends. The CDR3 totals 13 residues. Germline V CDR1 and CDR2: MGHRA, YSYEKL. The CDR3 sequence is CASSPGSPYEQYF. The CDR3 nucleotides read TGCGCCAGCAGTCCAGGGAGTCCCTACGAGCAGTACTTC.

As to this clone: A much larger clone lies a single base off, so this may be a read error. Additional DNA sequences in this sample encode the identical CDR3. The V call is TRBV7-9, the J call TRBJ1-1; the D is unclear. Trimming stripped 0 bases from V and 5 bases from J, with 1 base between. The CDR3 consists of 11 residues. CDR1 and CDR2 (germline): SEHNR, FQNEAQ (reference sequence). CDR3 sequence (DNA): TGTGCCAGCAGCTTAGCAACTGAAGCTTTCTTT. It translates to CASSLATEAFF.

The V gene is TRBV19, the J gene TRBJ2-7; 12 bases are shared with TRBD2. Per the germline V gene, CDR1 is LNHDA and CDR2 is SQIVND (reference sequence). The CDR3 has 16 residues. V was clipped by 1 base and J by 5 bases; unmatched bases: 6. The CDR3 DNA sequence: TGTGCCAGTAGTATAGCTAGCGGGAGGGCCAAGGACGAGCAGTACTTC. Its protein product is CASSIASGRAKDEQYF.

The chain has TRBV12-5 and TRBJ1-4; D unclear. V was pared by 2 bases and J by 8 bases, with 3 bases between. The CDR3 sequence is 11 residues long. CDR1 and CDR2 from the germline V gene are LGHNT and FRNRAP. For the CDR3, the DNA is TGTGCTAGTGGTTTGAGCGAAAAACTGTTTTTT. This sequence encodes CASGLSEKLFF.

For this clone: The sample carries other DNA sequences with the same CDR3. The rearrangement joins TRBV4-1 to TRBJ1-1; D is possibly TRBD1 (5 bases). Germline-derived CDR1 and CDR2 are MGHRA and YSYEKL. This CDR3 has 13 residues. Trimming pared 1 base from V and 5 bases from J, leaving 8 bases between. The chain's CDR3 is CASSQATDTEAFF. The CDR3 DNA is TGCGCCAGCAGCCAAGCGACAGATACTGAAGCTTTCTTT.

The genes are TRBV4-1 and TRBJ2-3; 8 bases fit TRBD2. Germline V CDR1 and CDR2: MGHRA, YSYEKL. This CDR3 comprises 17 residues. Trimming took 0 bases from V and 5 from J; bases not matched to a gene: 10. Written as DNA, the CDR3 is TGCGCCAGCAGCCAAGAGCCCCCCGGGGGGGAGGGAGATACGCAGTATTTT. This encodes CASSQEPPGGEGDTQYF.

V is TRBV4-1 and J is TRBJ2-7; weak D call: TRBD2 (5 bases). Trimming cost V 4 bases and J 0 bases, with 19 bases left between them. This CDR3 contains 17 residues. CDR1 is MGHRA, CDR2 YSYEKL, per germline. CDR3 bases: TGCGCCAGCAGCCCTGGGAGCACGGAGTGGAGCTCCTACGAGCAGTACTTC. Translation: CASSPGSTEWSSYEQYF.

J is TRBJ2-1 and V is TRBV6-6, with D perhaps being TRBD1 or TRBD2 (5 bases each). The CDR3 consists of 13 residues. The V end lost 6 bases, the J end lost 7 bases, and 13 bases lay between the germline ends. CDR1 MNHNY and CDR2 SVGAGI come from the germline V gene (reference sequence). In DNA, the CDR3 is TGTGCCAGCAGCACGGGGCCGAGTAATGAGCAGTTCTTC. Its protein product is CASSTGPSNEQFF.

The genes are TRBV7-9 and TRBJ1-2, with 8 bases aligning to TRBD1. CDR1 SEHNR and CDR2 FQNEAQ come from the germline V gene (reference sequence). CDR3 size: 16 residues. Trimming took 1 base from V and 3 from J; bases not matched to a gene: 7. The CDR3 protein is CASSLESGRGHYGYTF. CDR3 DNA sequence: TGTGCCAGCAGCTTAGAGTCCGGCAGGGGGCACTATGGCTACACCTTC.

The gene calls are TRBV2 and TRBJ2-4; D not resolved. Trimming pared 4 bases from V and 6 bases from J, leaving 13 bases between. Germline V lookup: CDR1 SNHLY, CDR2 FYNNEI. The CDR3 spans 14 residues. CDR3 DNA: TGTGCCAGCAGTGCCGAGACACCACGAAACATTCAGTACTTC. Translation: CASSAETPRNIQYF. The whole variable domain, remainder taken from reference TRBV2 and TRBJ2-4, is EPEVTQTPSHQVTQMGQEVILRCVPISNHLYFYWYRQILGQKVEFLVSFYNNEISEKSEIFDDQFSVERPDGSNFTLKIRSTKLEDSAMYFCASSAETPRNIQYFGAGTRLSVL.

The V gene is TRBV30, the J gene TRBJ1-2; 7 bases line up with TRBD1. Germline loops: CDR1 GTSNPN, CDR2 SVGIG (reference sequence). The V segment lost 0 bases and the J segment 4 bases; nucleotides outside the gene matches: 8. This CDR3 spans 15 amino acids. CDR3 loop: CAWSVAAGGSYGYTF. CDR3 nucleotide sequence: TGTGCCTGGAGTGTAGCGGCAGGGGGAAGCTATGGCTACACCTTC.

J is TRBJ2-2 and V is TRBV4-3; TRBD2 might be the D (6 bases). CDR3 length: 14 amino acids. Trimming took off 2 bases at V and 6 bases at J, with 10 bases between the two ends. Germline assignment: CDR1 LGHNA and CDR2 YSLEER. The CDR3 region has the DNA TGCGCCAGCAGCCAACTGGAGGGGTCCGGGGAGCTGTTTTTT. It specifies CASSQLEGSGELFF.

This chain joins TRBV30 and TRBJ1-2; 10 bases fit TRBD1. CDR1 and CDR2 (germline): GTSNPN, SVGIG (reference sequence). V dropped 0 bases and J dropped 4; count of bases not matched to a gene: 11. The CDR3 spans 17 residues. The CDR3 DNA is TGTGCCTGGAGTGTACCCCAGGACAGGGGGGCCCCCTATGGCTACACCTTC. Translated: CAWSVPQDRGAPYGYTF.

The chain employs TRBV7-3 and TRBJ1-6; D unclear. CDR3 length: 18 residues. V was cut by 2 bases and J by 0 bases, with 14 bases left in between. The germline V gene has CDR1 SGHTA and CDR2 FQGTGA. CDR3 loop: CASSLYPPESSYNSPLHF. The CDR3, as DNA: TGTGCCAGCAGCTTATACCCCCCAGAGAGCTCCTATAATTCACCCCTCCACTTT.

The gene calls are TRBV5-1 and TRBJ1-2, with TRBD1 matching over 9 bases. This CDR3 contains 16 residues. The V gene's germline CDR1 is SGHRS and CDR2 YFSETQ. The ends lost 2 bases at V and 4 bases at J; junction bases unmatched: 9. CDR3 sequence (DNA): TGCGCCAGCAGCTTAAGGACAGGGGAGGAGGGCTATGGCTACACCTTC. It yields the protein CASSLRTGEEGYGYTF.

This chain uses TRBV2 with TRBJ2-1; D uncertain. There are 14 residues in the CDR3. The V end lost 7 bases, the J end lost 1 base, and 11 bases lay between the germline ends. CDR1 is SNHLY and CDR2 is FYNNEI in the germline V gene. CDR3 sequence reads: CASTEISSYNEQFF. CDR3 bases: TGTGCCAGCACTGAGATTTCTTCCTACAATGAGCAGTTCTTC.

This chain connects TRBV2 to TRBJ2-3; TRBD1 is a possible D gene (7 bases). The V end was cut by 2 bases, the J end by 5 bases, with 17 bases between. In germline, CDR1 is SNHLY, CDR2 FYNNEI. There are 16 residues in the CDR3. CDR3 protein: CASSESHGQGGDTQYF. For the CDR3, the DNA is TGTGCCAGCAGTGAAAGTCATGGGCAGGGGGGAGATACGCAGTATTTT.

The chain has TRBV7-6 and TRBJ1-6; a possible D gene is TRBD1 (6 bases). The CDR3 loop spans 15 amino acids. The germline V gene encodes CDR1 SGHVS and CDR2 FNYEAQ. The V end lost 2 bases, the J end lost 7 bases, and 12 bases lay between the germline ends. The chain's CDR3 is CASSLSRQGNSPLHF. CDR3 in DNA: TGTGCCAGCAGCTTATCACGCCAGGGGAATTCACCCCTCCACTTT.

The V call is TRBV7-9, the J call TRBJ2-1; 9 bases agree with TRBD2. This CDR3 has 15 residues. CDR1 is SEHNR and CDR2 is FQNEAQ in the germline V gene (reference sequence). J lost 13 bases, V lost 1 base, and 11 bases had no gene match. The chain's CDR3 is CASSLGIGGTSFQFF. DNA for the CDR3: TGTGCCAGCAGCTTAGGGATCGGCGGGACTAGCTTCCAGTTCTTC. Looking up the rest from reference TRBV7-9 and TRBJ2-1 gives the full variable domain: DTGVSQNPRHKITKRGQNVTFRCDPISEHNRLYWYRQTLGQGPEFLTYFQNEAQLEKSRLLSDRFSAERPKGSFSTLEIQRTEQGDSAMYLCASSLGIGGTSFQFFGPGTRLTVL.

The chain combines TRBV23-1 with TRBJ1-2; no definite D call. TRBV23-1 is recorded as an ORF, its role being uncertain. The germline V and J ends were trimmed by 0 bases and 6 bases, with 11 bases remaining between them. The CDR3 consists of 14 residues. CDR3 sequence: CASSQSDFPDGYTF. In DNA form, the CDR3 reads TGCGCCAGCAGTCAATCTGATTTCCCAGATGGCTACACCTTC.

To note about this clone: The sample holds other DNA sequences that translate to the same CDR3. This rearrangement joins TRBV7-2 to TRBJ2-7, with D possibly matching TRBD1 (6 bases). Trimming took off 1 base at V and 2 bases at J, with 6 bases between the two ends. Germline assignment: CDR1 SGHTA and CDR2 FQGNSA. This CDR3 spans 13 amino acids. The CDR3 reads CASSLGGPYEQYF. Here the CDR3 DNA reads TGTGCCAGCAGCTTAGGGGGGCCCTACGAGCAGTACTTC.

As concerns this clone: The sample has other DNA sequences that encode this CDR3 too. The chain is built from TRBV4-1 and TRBJ2-7; D not certain. Looked up from germline, CDR1 is MGHRA and CDR2 is YSYEKL. Trimming stripped 9 bases from V and 2 bases from J, with 14 bases between. There are 13 residues in the CDR3. The CDR3 DNA follows: TGCGCCAGTTCGCCCGGGCTCGCCTACGAGCAGTACTTC. Its protein product is CASSPGLAYEQYF.

This clone has only one observation. This chain connects TRBV7-8 to TRBJ2-3, with 9 bases that match TRBD2. The ends lost 1 base at V and 2 bases at J; junction bases unmatched: 4. Germline values: CDR1 SGHVS, CDR2 FQNEAQ. CDR3 size: 16 residues. The CDR3 protein is CASSLGAGGNTDTQYF. The CDR3 DNA follows: TGTGCCAGCAGCTTAGGAGCGGGAGGTAACACAGATACGCAGTATTTT.

This clone came up once. This rearrangement joins TRBV5-6 to TRBJ2-2; perhaps D is TRBD1 or TRBD2 (6 bases each). This CDR3 is built from 16 residues. Trimming pared 4 bases from V and 6 bases from J, leaving 19 bases between. Germline V CDR1 and CDR2: SGHDT, YYEEEE. The CDR3: CASSLGGGPPPGELFF. In DNA, the CDR3 is TGTGCCAGCAGCCTTGGAGGGGGGCCCCCCCCCGGGGAGCTGTTTTTT. Based on the CDR3 plus reference TRBV5-6 and TRBJ2-2, the full variable domain is DAGVTQSPTHLIKTRGQQVTLRCSPKSGHDTVSWYQQALGQGPQFIFQYYEEEERQRGNFPDRFSGHQFPNYSSELNVNALLLGDSALYLCASSLGGGPPPGELFFGEGSRLTVL.

In this sample, this clone turned up once. V gene TRBV7-8 combines with J gene TRBJ2-1; no firm D call. This CDR3 has 13 amino acids. Trimming shortened V by 4 bases and J by 3 bases, and 7 bases separated the two germline ends. Per the germline V gene, CDR1 is SGHVS and CDR2 is FQNEAQ. The CDR3 spells CASSSDNYNEQFF. The CDR3, as DNA: TGTGCCAGCAGCTCCGACAACTACAATGAGCAGTTCTTC.